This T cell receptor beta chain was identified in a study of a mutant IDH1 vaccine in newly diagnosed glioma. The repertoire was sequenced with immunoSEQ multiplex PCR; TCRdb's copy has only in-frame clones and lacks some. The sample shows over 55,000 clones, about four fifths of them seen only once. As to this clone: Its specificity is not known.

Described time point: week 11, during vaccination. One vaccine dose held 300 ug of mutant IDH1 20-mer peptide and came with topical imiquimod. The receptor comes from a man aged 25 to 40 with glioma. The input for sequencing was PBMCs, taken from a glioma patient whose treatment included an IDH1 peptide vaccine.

CDR3 in DNA: TGTGCCAGCAGTGAATGGGGGAACTATGGCTACACCTTC. This gives the protein CASSEWGNYGYTF. The chain is built from TRBV2 and TRBJ1-2; TRBD1 might be the D (5 bases). The V and J ends lost 2 bases and 2 bases respectively, with 6 bases between them. The CDR3 has 13 amino acids. Per the germline V gene, CDR1 is SNHLY and CDR2 is FYNNEI.